One sample yielded the 30 T cell receptor beta chains listed below, sequenced in a study of T cells in localized non-small cell lung cancer. The assay was immunoSEQ multiplex PCR, and TCRdb's table has in-frame clones only and misses some. The data hold 45,000 to 60,000 clones, with around 86% observed a single time. The source material was peripheral blood, sampled before any cancer treatment. These receptors were collected from a female donor aged 60 or older with stage II squamous cell lung carcinoma.

V and J are TRBV4-1 and TRBJ2-2; maybe TRBD1 (7 bases). CDR3 length: 20 amino acids. V was trimmed by 2 bases and J by 8 bases, leaving 30 bases between them. The germline gives CDR1 MGHRA, CDR2 YSYEKL. Here the CDR3 DNA reads TGCGCCAGCAGCCAACCTGACCCAGCCCGCCGGGCAGGGGGGTTTGGGGAGCTGTTTTTT. It codes for CASSQPDPARRAGGFGELFF.

The chain is built from TRBV7-6 and TRBJ2-2; TRBD2 agrees at 14 bases. CDR1 is SGHVS, CDR2 FNYEAQ, per germline. With 6 bases clipped from V and 7 bases from J, the junction kept 7 bases outside the gene matches. CDR3 length equals 16 residues. CDR3 nucleotides: TGTGCCAGCAGGCCCGGGACTAGCGGGGGTGTCGGGGAGCTGTTTTTT. Protein product: CASRPGTSGGVGELFF.

J is TRBJ1-1 and V is TRBV19; 9 bases are shared with TRBD1. CDR1 is LNHDA, CDR2 SQIVND, per germline (reference sequence). The V segment lost 7 bases and the J segment 10 bases; nucleotides outside the gene matches: 7. The CDR3 contains 12 residues. CDR3 in amino acids: CASKERDRAAFF. Written as DNA, the CDR3 is TGTGCCAGTAAGGAACGGGACAGGGCAGCTTTCTTT.

V and J are TRBV7-9 and TRBJ2-2; possibly TRBD1 for D (5 bases). Germline V gives CDR1 SEHNR, CDR2 FQNEAQ (reference sequence). The CDR3 length is 16 residues. V gave up 1 base and J gave up 5 bases, with 14 bases separating them. The DNA of the CDR3 is TGTGCCAGCAGCTTAGGGCAGGGTTTCGCGACCGGGGAGCTGTTTTTT. Translation gives CASSLGQGFATGELFF.

J is TRBJ1-5 and V is TRBV6-6; 9 nucleotides align to TRBD1. Germline assignment: CDR1 MNHNY and CDR2 SVGAGI (reference sequence). With 6 bases clipped from V and 5 bases from J, the junction kept 5 bases outside the gene matches. The CDR3 totals 14 residues. CDR3 loop: CASSRDREDQPQHF. The CDR3 DNA reads TGTGCCAGCAGCCGGGACAGGGAGGATCAGCCCCAGCATTTT.

This chain connects TRBV30 to TRBJ2-1; the match to TRBD2 covers 11 bases. V shed 3 bases, J shed 15 bases, and the junction held 7 bases outside the gene matches. Per the germline V gene, CDR1 is GTSNPN and CDR2 is SVGIG (reference sequence). This CDR3 is built from 12 residues. CDR3 sequence reads: CAWSRGLAAGFF. DNA for the CDR3: TGTGCCTGGAGCCGGGGACTAGCGGCTGGGTTCTTC.

The gene calls are TRBV18 and TRBJ1-5; 10 bases match TRBD1. Germline values: CDR1 KGHSH, CDR2 LQKENI. The CDR3 sequence is 16 residues long. The V and J ends lost 3 bases and 5 bases, in that order; junction bases with no gene match: 7. As DNA, the CDR3 is TGTGCCAGCTCACCGCGACAGGGGGCTGGCGATCAGCCCCAGCATTTT. Amino acids: CASSPRQGAGDQPQHF.

The chain combines TRBV7-8 with TRBJ2-1, with a weak D call TRBD2 (5 bases). V was cut by 0 bases and J by 4 bases, with 10 bases left in between. Per germline, CDR1 SGHVS and CDR2 FQNEAQ. The CDR3 length is 15 residues. In DNA form, the CDR3 reads TGTGCCAGCAGCTTAGCCCCGGGGTGGTACAATGAGCAGTTCTTC. Residues: CASSLAPGWYNEQFF.

This clone has a single count. V is TRBV5-6 and J is TRBJ1-1, with unresolved D. The germline V and J ends were trimmed by 4 bases and 7 bases, with 8 bases remaining between them. The CDR3 is 11 residues long. Germline CDR1 and CDR2: SGHDT and YYEEEE. The CDR3 nucleotides are TGTGCCAGCAGCGAGGGTAGTGAAGCTTTCTTT. Its translation is CASSEGSEAFF.

V usage is TRBV14 and J usage is TRBJ1-1; D gene uncertain. V was pared by 6 bases and J by 0 bases, with 14 bases between. Per germline, CDR1 SGHDN and CDR2 FVKESK. This CDR3 has 15 residues. This CDR3 reads CASSLRANMNTEAFF. The CDR3 nucleotides are TGTGCCAGCAGTCTCAGAGCAAACATGAACACTGAAGCTTTCTTT.

The chain couples TRBV5-1 to TRBJ2-1; D uncertain. Trimming cost V 5 bases and J 9 bases, with 9 bases left between them. Per the germline V gene, CDR1 is SGHRS and CDR2 is YFSETQ. This CDR3 is 11 amino acids long. The chain's CDR3 is CASSGGIEQFF. The DNA for the CDR3 is TGCGCCAGCAGTGGCGGTATTGAGCAGTTCTTC.

The gene calls are TRBV6-1 and TRBJ1-5; 7 positions agree with TRBD1. V trimming: 10 bases; J trimming: 6 bases; junction bases outside the gene matches: 6. Germline CDR1 MNHNS, CDR2 SASEGT. This CDR3 spans 12 amino acids. CDR3 sequence: CATRDSVQPQHF. DNA of the CDR3: TGTGCCACCAGGGACAGCGTTCAGCCCCAGCATTTT.

CDR3 sequence: CASSLGLAGGSNTGELFF. The CDR3 nucleotides read TGTGCCAGCAGCTTAGGCCTAGCGGGGGGCTCGAACACCGGGGAGCTGTTTTTT. This chain connects TRBV7-6 to TRBJ2-2; 11 bases agree with TRBD2. The CDR3 consists of 18 residues. Trimming removed 1 base from V and 0 bases from J; junction bases left unmatched: 4. CDR1 SGHVS and CDR2 FNYEAQ come from the germline V gene.

V usage is TRBV6-5 and J usage is TRBJ1-2; the match to TRBD1 covers 7 bases. CDR3 size: 13 residues. Germline CDR1 reads MNHEY; CDR2 reads SVGAGI. With V trimmed by 6 bases and J by 3 bases, 4 bases remained unmatched. CDR3 bases: TGTGCCAGCAGATACAGGGGCGACTATGGCTACACCTTC. Its protein is CASRYRGDYGYTF.

The chain is built from TRBV6-1 and TRBJ2-7; 10 bases are a match to TRBD2. The length of the CDR3 is 18 residues. CDR1 and CDR2 (germline): MNHNS, SASEGT. Trimming took 8 bases from V and 1 from J; bases not matched to a gene: 17. CDR3: CASGGSYSGGRLSYEQYF. The CDR3 nucleotides are TGTGCCAGCGGTGGGTCGTATAGCGGGGGGCGCTTATCCTACGAGCAGTACTTC.

The V gene is TRBV5-4, the J gene TRBJ1-2; TRBD1 agrees at 7 bases. This CDR3 has 16 amino acids. CDR1 SGHNT and CDR2 YYREEE come from the germline V gene (reference sequence). V lost 4 bases and J lost 4; bases outside the gene matches: 13. This CDR3 is CASSKPRDSGVYGYTF. The CDR3 DNA reads as TGTGCCAGCAGCAAGCCCCGGGACAGCGGAGTCTATGGCTACACCTTC.

This clone was seen once. The chain joins TRBV10-3 to TRBJ1-3; the D is unclear. Germline V gene lookup returns CDR1 ENHRY and CDR2 SYGVKD. The CDR3 runs 16 residues. Trimming shortened V by 5 bases and J by 2 bases, and 16 bases separated the two germline ends. The CDR3 reads CAISSTASLAGNTIYF. As DNA, the CDR3 is TGTGCCATCAGTTCCACGGCCTCCCTAGCTGGAAACACCATATATTTT.

The chain links TRBV6-5 to TRBJ1-6; the match to TRBD1 covers 8 bases. The CDR3 is made up of 15 amino acids. Germline values: CDR1 MNHEY, CDR2 SVGAGI. J lost 10 bases, V lost 4 bases, and 9 bases had no gene match. In DNA, the CDR3 is TGTGCCAGCAGTTTCCGACAGGGGTCAAAATCACCCCTCCACTTT. Translating it yields CASSFRQGSKSPLHF.

This chain connects TRBV2 to TRBJ1-5, with D unclear. V was trimmed by 3 bases and J by 0 bases, leaving 9 bases between them. Looked up from germline, CDR1 is SNHLY and CDR2 is FYNNEI. The CDR3 sequence is 15 residues long. In DNA, the CDR3 is TGTGCCAGCAGTGATAGGGTCCATAGCAATCAGCCCCAGCATTTT. Protein: CASSDRVHSNQPQHF.

In its sample, this clone is medium-sized. The chain links TRBV5-8 to TRBJ2-7, with D unclear. The V and J ends lost 0 bases and 1 base respectively, with 5 bases between them. This CDR3 is built from 13 residues. CDR1 SGHTS and CDR2 YDEGEE come from the germline V gene. The chain's CDR3 is CASSLAGSYEQYF. The CDR3 DNA reads as TGTGCCAGCAGCTTGGCCGGGTCCTACGAGCAGTACTTC.

This clone was picked up one time. For the CDR3, the DNA is TGTGCCAGTGGACTGAGTGGGCGGGAGGGGCTGTTTTTT. Translating gives CASGLSGREGLFF. J is TRBJ2-2 and V is TRBV6-1; 9 bases agree with TRBD2. V trimming: 9 bases; J trimming: 13 bases; junction bases outside the gene matches: 12. The CDR3 contains 13 residues. Germline assignment: CDR1 MNHNS and CDR2 SASEGT.

The chain is built from TRBV6-1 and TRBJ2-1, with 10 bases lining up with TRBD1. After removal of 4 bases from V and 7 bases from J, the junction contained 4 bases not matched to a gene. Germline V gene sequence: CDR1 MNHNS, CDR2 SASEGT. CDR3 length: 14 amino acids. The CDR3 reads CASSGQGAFNEQFF. CDR3 nucleotide sequence: TGTGCCAGCAGTGGACAGGGGGCGTTTAATGAGCAGTTCTTC.

This clone occurred once. The chain employs TRBV27 and TRBJ2-7; perhaps D is TRBD1 or TRBD2 (5 bases each). CDR1 MNHEY and CDR2 SMNVEV come from the germline V gene (reference sequence). V shed 6 bases and J shed 0 bases, with 12 bases lying between them. This CDR3 contains 14 residues. This CDR3 reads CASRKGRNSYEQYF. The CDR3 nucleotides are TGTGCCAGCAGAAAGGGACGGAACTCCTACGAGCAGTACTTC.

The J gene is TRBJ1-3, the V gene TRBV2, with D perhaps TRBD1 (5 bases). Deletions cut 8 bases from V and 0 bases from J, with 14 bases between. This CDR3 comprises 15 residues. CDR1 and CDR2 from the germline V gene are SNHLY and FYNNEI. The CDR3 reads CASRLQGHSGNTIYF. The CDR3 coding sequence is TGTGCCAGCCGTCTGCAGGGTCACTCTGGAAACACCATATATTTT.

This CDR3 is CASSSAGGFTDTQYF. For the CDR3, the DNA is TGTGCCAGCAGCTCAGCGGGGGGTTTCACAGATACGCAGTATTTT. V is TRBV11-2 and J is TRBJ2-3; 9 nucleotides agree with TRBD2. The germline gives CDR1 SGHAT, CDR2 FQNNGV. Unmatched junction bases numbered 4, after V lost 4 bases and J lost 2 bases. The CDR3 spans 15 residues.

This chain joins TRBV6-6 and TRBJ1-6; D is perhaps TRBD1 (6 bases). Germline V gene sequence: CDR1 MNHNY, CDR2 SVGAGI (reference sequence). V was pared by 5 bases and J by 8 bases, with 16 bases between. This CDR3 is 15 amino acids long. As DNA, the CDR3 is TGTGCCAGCAGTGAGACAGGTGTAAGATATTCACCCCTCCACTTT. Protein product: CASSETGVRYSPLHF.

The chain carries TRBV7-8 and TRBJ2-2; either TRBD1 or TRBD2 may fit D (7 bases each). V was shortened by 1 base and J by 6 bases, with 21 bases between the two germline ends. The CDR3 is 18 amino acids. Germline V CDR1 and CDR2: SGHVS, FQNEAQ. The CDR3 DNA reads TGTGCCAGCAGCTTAGTTGGCAGGGGGGGAGGAATCGCCGGGGAGCTGTTTTTT. It is translated as CASSLVGRGGGIAGELFF.

This chain uses TRBV11-3 with TRBJ2-3, with 10 bases fitting TRBD1. The CDR3 loop spans 14 amino acids. The V and J ends lost 6 bases and 4 bases, in that order; junction bases with no gene match: 4. CDR1 and CDR2 (germline): SGHNT, YENEEA. In DNA, the CDR3 is TGTGCCAGCAGTTATGGACAGGGGGCAGATACGCAGTATTTT. The encoded protein is CASSYGQGADTQYF.

This chain joins TRBV19 and TRBJ1-4; D is possibly TRBD1 (6 bases). V was pared by 3 bases and J by 5 bases, with 10 bases between. CDR1 is LNHDA and CDR2 is SQIVND in the germline V gene (reference sequence). This CDR3 spans 14 amino acids. CDR3 sequence reads: CASSIGQGNEKLFF. The CDR3 region has the DNA TGTGCCAGTAGTATCGGCCAGGGGAATGAAAAACTGTTTTTT.

J is TRBJ2-5 and V is TRBV2, with 7 nucleotides matching TRBD2. The CDR3 has 18 residues. Unmatched junction bases numbered 20, after V lost 10 bases and J lost 0 bases. Germline CDR1 SNHLY, CDR2 FYNNEI. CDR3 DNA sequence: TGTGCCAACGAGCGGGCGAGCGGGGACGCTCCGTACCAAGAGACCCAGTACTTC. Its translation is CANERASGDAPYQETQYF.